These T cell receptor beta chains were read from a single sample in a study of cytomegalovirus exposure and HLA in healthy donors. The method was immunoSEQ multiplex PCR; TCRdb's version includes in-frame clones alone and lacks a portion of them. The sample shows 100,000 to 150,000 clones, 75% to 85% of them seen only once. The sequenced material came from PBMCs. The receptor set was obtained from a man aged 50 or older in good health and CMV-seronegative. The CDR3 runs from the conserved cysteine through the conserved F or W. A D gene is named only where the DNA matches it firmly. Size tells how often a clone was seen (once, few, many) or the class of an expanded clone, and some rows leave it out.

TRBJ1-1,TRBV5-1,17,TRBD1,NA,CASKQGQLLRHDAEAFF,TGCGCCAGTAAGCAGGGACAGCTACTTAGGCATGATGCTGAAGCTTTCTTT
TRBJ2-7,TRBV6-6,11,TRBD1,NA,CASRDRGEQYF,TGTGCCAGCAGAGACAGGGGTGAGCAGTACTTC
TRBJ1-1,TRBV6-1,13,TRBD1,NA,CASGTGGGTEAFF,TGTGCCAGCGGGACAGGGGGTGGCACTGAAGCTTTCTTT
TRBJ2-5,TRBV2,14,NA,NA,CASSELGGQETQYF,TGTGCCAGCAGTGAGTTGGGGGGCCAAGAGACCCAGTACTTC
TRBJ2-7,TRBV19,13,NA,once,CASSIDRDNEQYF,TGTGCCAGTAGTATAGATAGGGACAACGAGCAGTACTTC
TRBJ2-2,TRBV4-1,18,TRBD1,NA,CASSQGRGQGRNTGELFF,TGCGCCAGCAGCCAAGGCCGAGGACAGGGGCGGAACACCGGGGAGCTGTTTTTT
TRBJ2-5,TRBV9,15,NA,few,CASSFSPQGSGTQYF,TGTGCCAGCAGCTTCAGTCCACAGGGTTCCGGGACCCAGTACTTC
TRBJ2-1,TRBV30,12,NA,once,CAWSPQYNEQFF,TGTGCCTGGAGTCCCCAGTACAATGAGCAGTTCTTC
TRBJ2-3,TRBV6-5,15,NA,NA,CASSYSRAKTDTQYF,TGTGCCAGCAGTTACTCGAGAGCTAAGACAGATACGCAGTATTTT
TRBJ1-1,TRBV7-9,13,NA,NA,CASSAQSATEAFF,TGTGCCAGCAGCGCACAAAGCGCCACTGAAGCTTTCTTT
TRBJ2-7,TRBV10-2,14,NA,once,CASSEGGVGYEQYF,TGCGCCAGCAGTGAGGGCGGGGTCGGTTACGAGCAGTACTTC